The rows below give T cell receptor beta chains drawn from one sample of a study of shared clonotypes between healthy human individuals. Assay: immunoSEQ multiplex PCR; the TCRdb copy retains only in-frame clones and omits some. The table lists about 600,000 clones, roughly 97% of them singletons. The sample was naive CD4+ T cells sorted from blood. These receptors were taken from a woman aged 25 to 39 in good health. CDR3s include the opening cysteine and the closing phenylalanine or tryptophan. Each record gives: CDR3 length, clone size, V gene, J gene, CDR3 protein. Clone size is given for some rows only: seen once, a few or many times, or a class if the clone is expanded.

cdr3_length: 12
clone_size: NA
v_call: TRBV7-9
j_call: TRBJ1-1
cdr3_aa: CASTQGNTEAFF

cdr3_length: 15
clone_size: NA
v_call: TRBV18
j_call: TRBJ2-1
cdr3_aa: CASSPDLSSYNEQFF

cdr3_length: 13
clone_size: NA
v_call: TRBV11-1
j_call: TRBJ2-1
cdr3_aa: CASSLRGQGEQFF

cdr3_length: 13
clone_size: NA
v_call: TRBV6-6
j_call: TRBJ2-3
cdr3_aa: CASSYGRADTQYF

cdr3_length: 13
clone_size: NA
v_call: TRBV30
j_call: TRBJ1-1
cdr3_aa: CAWSSTMNTEAFF

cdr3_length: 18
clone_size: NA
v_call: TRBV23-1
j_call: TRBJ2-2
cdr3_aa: CASSRLKQTSFITGELFF

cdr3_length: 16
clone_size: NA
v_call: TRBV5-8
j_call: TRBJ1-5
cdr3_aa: CASSSWGPGRNQPQHF

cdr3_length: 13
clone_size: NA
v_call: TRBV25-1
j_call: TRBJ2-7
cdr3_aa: CATRGLAGDEQYF

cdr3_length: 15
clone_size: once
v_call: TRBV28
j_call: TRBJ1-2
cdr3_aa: CASSFQDRVNYGYTF

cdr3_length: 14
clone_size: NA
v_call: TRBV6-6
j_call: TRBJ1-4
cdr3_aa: CASSYTGTNEKLFF

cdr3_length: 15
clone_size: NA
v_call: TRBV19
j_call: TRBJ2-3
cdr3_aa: CASSRLAGVSDTQYF

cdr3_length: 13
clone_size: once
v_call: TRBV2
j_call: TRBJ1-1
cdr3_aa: CASSPELGTEAFF

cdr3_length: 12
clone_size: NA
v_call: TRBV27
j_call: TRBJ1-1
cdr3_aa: CATTGRGTEAFF

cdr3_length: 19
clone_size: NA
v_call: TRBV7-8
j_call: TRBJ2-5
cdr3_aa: CASSLELVRREGPQETQYF

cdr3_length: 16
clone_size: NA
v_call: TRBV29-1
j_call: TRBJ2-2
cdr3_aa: CSVGKGTDTNTGELFF

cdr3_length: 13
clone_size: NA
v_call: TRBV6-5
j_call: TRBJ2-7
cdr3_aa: CASSYSRSYEQYF

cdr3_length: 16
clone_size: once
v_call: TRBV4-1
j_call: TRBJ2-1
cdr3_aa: CASSRTGLAGGGEQFF

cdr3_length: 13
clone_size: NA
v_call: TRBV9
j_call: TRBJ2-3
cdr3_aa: CASSVGTTDTQYF

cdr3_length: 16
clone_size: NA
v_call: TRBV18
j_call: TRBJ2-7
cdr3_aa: CASSPRGGTVIYEQYF

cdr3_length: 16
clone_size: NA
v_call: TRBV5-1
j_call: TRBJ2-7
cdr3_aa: CASSLARDRVGYEQYF

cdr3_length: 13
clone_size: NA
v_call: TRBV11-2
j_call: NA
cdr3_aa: CASRPQGSYEQYF

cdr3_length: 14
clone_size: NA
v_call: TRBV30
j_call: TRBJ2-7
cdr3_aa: CAWSVEYRAYEQYF

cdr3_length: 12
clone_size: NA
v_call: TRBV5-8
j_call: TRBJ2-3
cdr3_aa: CASSPSRDTQYF

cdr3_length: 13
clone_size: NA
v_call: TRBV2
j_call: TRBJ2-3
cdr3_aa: CASSQQGPDTQYF

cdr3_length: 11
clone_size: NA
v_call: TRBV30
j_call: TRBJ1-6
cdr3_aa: CAWARNSPLHF

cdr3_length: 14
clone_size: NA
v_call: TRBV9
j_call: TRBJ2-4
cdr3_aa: CASSVVGTGNIQYF

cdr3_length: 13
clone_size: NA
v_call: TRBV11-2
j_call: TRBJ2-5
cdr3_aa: CASSRRGQETQYF

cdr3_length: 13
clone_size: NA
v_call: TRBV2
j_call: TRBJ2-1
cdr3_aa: CASSGGLLFEQFF

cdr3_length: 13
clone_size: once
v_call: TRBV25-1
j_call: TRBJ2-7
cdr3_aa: CASSDGRVYEQYF

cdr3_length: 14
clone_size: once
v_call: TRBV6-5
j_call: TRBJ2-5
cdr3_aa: CASSYSRGVPQQYF

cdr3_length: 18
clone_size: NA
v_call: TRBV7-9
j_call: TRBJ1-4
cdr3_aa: CASSLANRGGTTNEKLFF

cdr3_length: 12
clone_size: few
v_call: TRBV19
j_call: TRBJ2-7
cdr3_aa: CASSISPYEQYF

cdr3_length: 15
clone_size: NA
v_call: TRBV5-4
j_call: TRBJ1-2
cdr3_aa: CASSLIVKSNYGYTF

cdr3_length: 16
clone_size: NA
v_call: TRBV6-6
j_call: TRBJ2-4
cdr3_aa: CASSFGLAEVSAIQYF

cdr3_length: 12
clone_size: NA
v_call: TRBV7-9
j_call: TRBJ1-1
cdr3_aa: CASSLENTEAFF

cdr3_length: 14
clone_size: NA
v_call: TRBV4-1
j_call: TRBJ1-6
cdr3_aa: CASSQESRDSPLHF

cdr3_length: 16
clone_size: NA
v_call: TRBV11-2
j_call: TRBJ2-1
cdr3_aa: CASSLDALGGAGEQFF

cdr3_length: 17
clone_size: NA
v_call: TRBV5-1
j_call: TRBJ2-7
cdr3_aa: CASSLGGLADNSYEQYF

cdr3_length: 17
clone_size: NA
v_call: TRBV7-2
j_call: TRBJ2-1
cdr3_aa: CASSLTSRGGRRNEQFF

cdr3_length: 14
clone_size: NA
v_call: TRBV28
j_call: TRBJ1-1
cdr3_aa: CASRRTGAVTEAFF